This T cell receptor (beta chain) was documented in a study of blood T cell repertoires in COVID-19. Background on the study: Sites across the United States, Italy and Spain contributed samples from acute and convalescent COVID-19.

Sequencing used immunoSEQ multiplex PCR; TCRdb keeps in-frame clones, though not all of them. The sample has about 130,000 clones, around 80% seen once. The CDR3 has 15 residues. Germline V lookup: CDR1 SGHKS, CDR2 YYEKEE (reference sequence). Trimming took 5 bases from V and 0 from J; bases not matched to a gene: 5. The receptor comes from a man between 65 and 79 years old with acute or convalescent COVID-19. Sample: peripheral blood. This chain joins TRBV5-5 and TRBJ1-3, with 7 bases identical to TRBD1. The CDR3 coding sequence is TGTGCCAGCAGATTAGGACAGGACTCTGGAAACACCATATATTTT. Translated: CASRLGQDSGNTIYF.